The source of this T cell receptor beta chain is a study of a mutant IDH1 vaccine in newly diagnosed glioma. About the research overall: Patients got radiotherapy, temozolomide, or both beforehand, and most got both.

Comments on this clone: Its specificity is unknown.

Time point of the sample: week 5, during vaccination. Mutant IDH1 20-mer peptide, at 300 ug, made up each vaccine dose, with topical imiquimod. Assay used: immunoSEQ multiplex PCR; TCRdb lists only in-frame clones, some missing. The sample has about 58,000 clones, 80% to 90% seen once; the top ten hold 6.5% to 9%. The sequence was collected from a woman aged 45-65 years with glioma. The material sequenced was PBMCs, taken from a glioma patient whose treatment included an IDH1 peptide vaccine.

Here the CDR3 DNA reads TGTGCCAGCAGCTCCTCTAGGTCCGAGCAGTACTTC. Encoded protein: CASSSSRSEQYF. This chain links TRBV11-2 with TRBJ2-7, with D unresolved. Germline CDR1 reads SGHAT; CDR2 reads FQNNGV. The CDR3 loop spans 12 amino acids. Trimming removed 4 bases at V and 6 bases at J, with 10 bases between.